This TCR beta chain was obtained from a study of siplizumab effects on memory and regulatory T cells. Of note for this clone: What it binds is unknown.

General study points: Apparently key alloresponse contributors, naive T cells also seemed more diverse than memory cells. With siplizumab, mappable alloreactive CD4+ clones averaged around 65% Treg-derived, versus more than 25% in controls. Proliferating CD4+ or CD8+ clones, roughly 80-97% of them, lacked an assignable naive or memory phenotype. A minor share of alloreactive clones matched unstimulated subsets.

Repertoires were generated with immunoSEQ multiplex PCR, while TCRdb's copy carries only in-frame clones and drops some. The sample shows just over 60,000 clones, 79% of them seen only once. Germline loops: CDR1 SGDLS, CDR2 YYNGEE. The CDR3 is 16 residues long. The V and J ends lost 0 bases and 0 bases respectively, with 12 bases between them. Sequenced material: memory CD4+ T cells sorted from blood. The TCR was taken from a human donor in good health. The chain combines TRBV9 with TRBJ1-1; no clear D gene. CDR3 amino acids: CASSVVWTFLNTEAFF. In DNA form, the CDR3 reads TGTGCCAGCAGCGTAGTGTGGACTTTCTTGAACACTGAAGCTTTCTTT.